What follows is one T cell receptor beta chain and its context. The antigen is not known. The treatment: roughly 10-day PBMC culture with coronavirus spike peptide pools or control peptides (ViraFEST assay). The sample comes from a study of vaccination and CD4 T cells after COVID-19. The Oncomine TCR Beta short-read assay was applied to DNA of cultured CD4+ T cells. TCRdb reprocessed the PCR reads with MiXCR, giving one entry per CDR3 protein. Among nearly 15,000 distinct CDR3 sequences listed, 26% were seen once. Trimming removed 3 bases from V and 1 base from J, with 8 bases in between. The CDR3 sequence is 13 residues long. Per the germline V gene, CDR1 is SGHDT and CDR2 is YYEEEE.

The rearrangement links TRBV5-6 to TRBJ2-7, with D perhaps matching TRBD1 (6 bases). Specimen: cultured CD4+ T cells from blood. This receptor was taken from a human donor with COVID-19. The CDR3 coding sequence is TGTGCCAGCAGCTGGACAGCGTCCTACGAGCAGTACTTC. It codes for CASSWTASYEQYF.